The sequence of this T cell receptor beta chain was determined in a study of T cell responses to AZD1222 COVID-19 vaccine. The study's findings and limits: Reportedly, nearly half of unique spike TCRs recognized epitopes outside B.1.351/B.1.1.7 mutations.

Profiling relied on immunoSEQ multiplex PCR, and the TCRdb table lists in-frame clones only, not all of them. The sample shows over 120,000 clones, around 92% of them seen only once. A word on this clone: The antigen remains undetermined.

The CDR3 has 15 amino acids. The V and J ends lost 7 bases and 5 bases respectively, with 22 bases between them. Germline V gives CDR1 SGHRS, CDR2 YFSETQ. This TCR was sampled from an adult who had recovered from COVID-19. The starting material was peripheral blood, obtained after recovery from COVID-19. The gene calls are TRBV5-1 and TRBJ2-7; tentatively, D is TRBD1 (6 bases). The CDR3, as DNA: TGCGCCAGCGGCCCGGGACAAAGGATGGTCCACGAGCAGTACTTC. This codes for CASGPGQRMVHEQYF.